This T cell receptor (beta chain) was found in a study of Ad26.COV2.S vaccination and SARS-CoV-2 variants. Study-level findings and limits: Spike-specific responses of CD8+ and CD4+ T cells were reported to display substantial breadth after vaccination.

Generated by immunoSEQ multiplex PCR, the TCRdb table keeps only in-frame clones and is missing some. The sample holds roughly 270,000 clones, 87% seen once. Regarding treatment: about 20 received Ad26.COV2.S at low or high dose, single or two shots; 5 received placebo; per-sample allocation not given. Vaccine and placebo recipients were sampled on day 63 after the first injection. Germline V gene data show CDR1 as PRHDT and CDR2 as FYEKMQ (reference sequence). The CDR3 loop spans 14 amino acids. V was shortened by 6 bases and J by 2 bases, with 14 bases between the two germline ends. This clone was recorded only once. The antigen remains undetermined.

The TCR originated in a person aged 18-65 years who received the Ad26.COV2.S COVID-19 vaccine or a placebo. This chain uses TRBV13 with TRBJ2-7; possibly TRBD1 for D (6 bases). This specimen was peripheral blood, taken in a trial of Ad26.COV2.S vaccine versus placebo. For the CDR3, the DNA is TGTGCCAGCAGTTCCGGCAGGGGTACCTACGAGCAGTACTTC. Protein sequence: CASSSGRGTYEQYF.